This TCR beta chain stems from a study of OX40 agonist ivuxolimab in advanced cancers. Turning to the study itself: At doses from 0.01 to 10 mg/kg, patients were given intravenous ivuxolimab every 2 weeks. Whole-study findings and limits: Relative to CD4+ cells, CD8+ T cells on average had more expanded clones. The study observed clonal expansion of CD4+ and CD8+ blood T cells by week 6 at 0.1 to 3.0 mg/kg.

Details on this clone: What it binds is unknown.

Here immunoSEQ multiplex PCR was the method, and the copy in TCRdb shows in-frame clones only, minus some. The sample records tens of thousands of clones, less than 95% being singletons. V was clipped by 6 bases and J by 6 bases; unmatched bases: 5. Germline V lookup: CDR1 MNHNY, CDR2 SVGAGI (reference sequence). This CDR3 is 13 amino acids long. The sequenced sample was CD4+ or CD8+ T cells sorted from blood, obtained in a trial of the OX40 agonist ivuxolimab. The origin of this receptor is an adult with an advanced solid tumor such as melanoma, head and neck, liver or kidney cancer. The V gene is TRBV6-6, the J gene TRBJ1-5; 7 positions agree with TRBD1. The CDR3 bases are TGTGCCAGCAGAGCAGGGGGAGGTCAGCCCCAGCATTTT. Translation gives CASRAGGGQPQHF.